These 27 T cell receptor beta chains originate from one sample sequenced in a study of post-analysis software for immune sequencing data. Unique molecular identifiers had been added to the TCR beta cDNA libraries. TCRdb processed the PCR reads anew with MiXCR; each CDR3 protein has one entry. The table records 650,000 to 900,000 distinct CDR3 sequences, more than 45% of them present only once. Whole-study findings and limits: Four to six TRBV segments appeared more often in patients than in controls, and TRBV5-6, TRBV5-1 and TRBV20-1 were among these.

These receptors' targets are unknown. The sequencing sample was made of blood. These receptors originate from a girl aged 10-17 years with multiple sclerosis.

The V call is TRBV29-1, the J call TRBJ1-2; 9 nucleotides line up with TRBD1. CDR1 SQVTM and CDR2 ANQGSEA come from the germline V gene. With V trimmed by 1 base and J by 3 bases, 0 bases remained unmatched. The CDR3 length is 13 residues. In DNA form, the CDR3 reads TGCAGCGTTGAAGGGGACAGGGACTATGGCTACACCTTC. Residues: CSVEGDRDYGYTF.

This clonotype appeared a few times. The rearrangement links TRBV7-3 to TRBJ2-1, with D perhaps matching TRBD2 (6 bases). CDR3 length: 15 residues. Germline CDR1 is SGHTA and CDR2 is FQGTGA. V was pared by 4 bases and J by 8 bases, with 18 bases between. The CDR3 region is CASSSPSLATDEQFF. The CDR3 nucleotides read TGTGCCAGCAGCTCACCGTCCCTAGCGACTGATGAGCAGTTCTTC.

The chain uses TRBV6-5 and TRBJ1-2; D is possibly TRBD1 (5 bases). CDR1 is MNHEY, CDR2 SVGAGI, per germline. Trimming removed 5 bases at V and 5 bases at J, with 15 bases between. This CDR3 is 14 amino acids long. The CDR3 DNA follows: TGTGCCAGCAGTCGTGGTGAAGGGGCTTATGGCTACACCTTC. It is translated as CASSRGEGAYGYTF.

V usage is TRBV25-1 and J usage is TRBJ2-5; D unclear. There are 14 residues in the CDR3. With 8 bases removed from V and 4 bases from J, the gap between germline ends came to 17 bases. Germline loops: CDR1 MGHDK, CDR2 SYGVNS. The CDR3 nucleotides read TGTGCCAGCCCTCACCGAACCCCCCCAGAGACCCAGTACTTC. It yields the protein CASPHRTPPETQYF.

This clonotype was observed a handful of times. The genes are TRBV10-3 and TRBJ2-7; 13 positions agree with TRBD2. Looked up from germline, CDR1 is ENHRY and CDR2 is SYGVKD. This CDR3 spans 14 amino acids. The ends lost 3 bases at V and 6 bases at J; junction bases unmatched: 2. CDR3 amino acids: CAISELAGGREQYF. CDR3 coding DNA: TGTGCCATCAGTGAACTAGCGGGAGGGCGCGAGCAGTACTTC.

This clonotype was counted a few times. CDR3 bases: TGCGCCAGCAGCTTGGGTAACGCGTGGGAGGAGACCCAGTACTTC. Amino acid sequence: CASSLGNAWEETQYF. The chain joins TRBV5-1 to TRBJ2-5; weak D call: TRBD2 (5 bases). V dropped 0 bases and J dropped 5 bases, with 14 bases sitting between them. The CDR3 covers 15 residues. Germline V gene data show CDR1 as SGHRS and CDR2 as YFSETQ.

This chain joins TRBV20-1 and TRBJ1-1; D not resolved. Trimming removed 0 bases from V and 9 bases from J, with 5 bases in between. CDR3 length: 10 amino acids. Germline V lookup: CDR1 DFQATT, CDR2 SNEGSKA (reference sequence). The chain's CDR3 is CSARDRKAFF. CDR3 sequence (DNA): TGCAGTGCTAGAGATAGGAAAGCTTTCTTT.

The gene calls are TRBV12-3 or TRBV12-4 and TRBJ2-4, with no clear D. The better agreement between TRBJ2-7 and the DNA end casts doubt on the J call. The CDR3 has 12 amino acids. This chain's CDR3 is CASSYDAGEQYF. The CDR3, as DNA: TGTGCCAGCAGTTACGACGCCGGCGAGCAGTACTTC.

The chain links TRBV12-3 or TRBV12-4 to TRBJ1-4; D is unresolved. V was pared by 2 bases and J by 3 bases, with 10 bases between. This CDR3 comprises 15 residues. The CDR3 sequence: CASSLTVGSNEKLFF. Written as DNA, the CDR3 is TGTGCCAGCAGTTTAACCGTGGGATCTAATGAAAAACTGTTTTTT.

This clonotype was picked up a small number of times. The chain has TRBV25-1 and TRBJ2-7; maybe TRBD2 (6 bases). Per germline, CDR1 MGHDK and CDR2 SYGVNS. Deletions cut 1 base from V and 2 bases from J, with 9 bases between. The CDR3 runs 14 residues. The CDR3 coding sequence is TGTGCCAGCAGTGAATGGGCGGGAACCTACGAGCAGTACTTC. Its protein product is CASSEWAGTYEQYF.

This chain connects TRBV7-9 to TRBJ2-3; D is ambiguous. The germline V gene has CDR1 SEHNR and CDR2 FQNEAQ (reference sequence). Trimming cost V 5 bases and J 2 bases, with 14 bases left between them. CDR3 length: 15 residues. The CDR3 loop is CASSPRRANTDTQYF. Here the CDR3 DNA reads TGTGCCAGCAGCCCCCGTCGGGCGAACACAGATACGCAGTATTTT.

This clonotype was seen a handful of times. This chain joins TRBV20-1 and TRBJ1-4, with unresolved D. Trimming took 6 bases from V and 8 from J, leaving 16 bases between them. This CDR3 comprises 13 residues. CDR1 and CDR2 (germline): DFQATT, SNEGSKA (reference sequence). CDR3 region: CSAPLFNEEKLFF. DNA for the CDR3: TGCAGTGCCCCGCTCTTTAATGAAGAAAAACTGTTTTTT.

V usage is TRBV3-1 and J usage is TRBJ2-1; 9 bases agree with TRBD2. The J call is doubtful: the DNA matches TRBJ2-7 better. Germline-derived CDR1 and CDR2 are LGHDT and YNNKEL (reference sequence). The CDR3 totals 15 residues. CDR3 residues: CASSQDAGGRNEQYF. The CDR3 nucleotides are TGTGCCAGCAGCCAAGATGCGGGGGGGAGGAATGAGCAGTACTTC.

The chain combines TRBV6-1 with TRBJ1-5, with 7 bases lining up with TRBD1. In germline, CDR1 is MNHNS, CDR2 SASEGT. The CDR3 runs to 16 residues. V shed 4 bases, J shed 1 base, and the junction held 7 bases outside the gene matches. In DNA form, the CDR3 reads TGTGCCAGCAGTGGTTTGTCAGGGGGAAGCAATCAGCCCCAGCATTTT. Translated, it gives CASSGLSGGSNQPQHF.

The rearrangement uses TRBV27 and TRBJ2-3; D gene unclear. Germline lookup yields CDR1 MNHEY and CDR2 SMNVEV (reference sequence). The CDR3 extends over 14 amino acids. The V end lost 5 bases, the J end lost 6 bases, and 15 bases lay between the germline ends. The CDR3 loop reads CASSQDGTPDTQYF. CDR3 nucleotides: TGTGCCAGCAGTCAAGACGGTACTCCTGATACGCAGTATTTT.

This clonotype was picked up one time. The germline gene is not matched at one end of the junction; a read error may be the cause. V gene TRBV5-1 combines with J gene TRBJ1-2; TRBD1 agrees at 11 bases. The germline gives CDR1 SGHRS, CDR2 YFSETQ. There are 17 residues in the CDR3. CDR3 sequence (DNA): TGCACCAGCAGCTTGGAGGGACAGGGGGTGAACAACTATGGCTACACCTTC. Translated, it gives CTSSLEGQGVNNYGYTF.

This clonotype occurred once. The rearrangement links TRBV3-1 to TRBJ2-5; D is undetermined. Germline V gives CDR1 LGHDT, CDR2 YNNKEL (reference sequence). The ends were cut back, 3 bases at V and 4 bases at J, with 12 bases in the middle. The CDR3 extends over 14 amino acids. CDR3 coding DNA: TGTGCCAGCAGCCATCGGCAGAGAACAGAGACCCAGTACTTC. Amino acids: CASSHRQRTETQYF.

In its sample, this clonotype was seen a few times. The chain joins TRBV6-5 to TRBJ2-3; TRBD2 agrees at 8 bases. The CDR3 consists of 16 residues. Germline loops: CDR1 MNHEY, CDR2 SVGAGI. V dropped 0 bases and J dropped 4; count of bases not matched to a gene: 6. The CDR3 loop reads CASSYSLTSVADTQYF. The CDR3 coding sequence is TGTGCCAGCAGTTACTCCTTGACTAGCGTCGCAGATACGCAGTATTTT.

V gene TRBV28 combines with J gene TRBJ2-5; D assignment may be TRBD1 or TRBD2 (6 bases each). The CDR3 runs to 16 residues. Trimming removed 5 bases from V and 1 base from J, with 17 bases in between. The germline CDR1 and CDR2 sequences are MDHEN and SYDVKM. The chain's CDR3 is CASSLPFGGRQETQYF. DNA of the CDR3: TGTGCCAGCAGTCTCCCCTTTGGGGGGCGCCAAGAGACCCAGTACTTC. The variable domain in full, with the rest retrieved from reference TRBV28 and TRBJ2-5, is DVKVTQSSRYLVKRTGEKVFLECVQDMDHENMFWYRQDPGLGLRLIYFSYDVKMKEKGDIPEGYSVSREKKERFSLILESASTNQTSMYLCASSLPFGGRQETQYFGPGTRLLVL.

Of note for this clonotype: An end of the junction does not agree with germline; a read error may underlie this. The chain carries TRBV30 and TRBJ1-1; tentatively, D is TRBD1 (5 bases). CDR1 is GTSNPN and CDR2 is SVGIG in the germline V gene (reference sequence). The CDR3 covers 14 residues. Here the CDR3 reads CAWSTGGEGPEAFF. The CDR3, as DNA: TGTGCATGGAGTACCGGAGGGGAAGGGCCAGAAGCTTTCTTT.

V is TRBV28 and J is TRBJ2-5; the match to TRBD1 covers 11 bases. Germline V CDR1 and CDR2: MDHEN, SYDVKM. After removal of 4 bases from V and 4 bases from J, the junction contained 8 bases not matched to a gene. The CDR3 is made up of 16 amino acids. This CDR3 reads CASSSTGQGERETQYF. The CDR3 nucleotides are TGTGCCAGCAGTTCGACGGGACAGGGGGAGCGAGAGACCCAGTACTTC. Drawing the rest from reference TRBV28 and TRBJ2-5, the complete variable domain is DVKVTQSSRYLVKRTGEKVFLECVQDMDHENMFWYRQDPGLGLRLIYFSYDVKMKEKGDIPEGYSVSREKKERFSLILESASTNQTSMYLCASSSTGQGERETQYFGPGTRLLVL.

This chain connects TRBV24-1 to TRBJ2-1; D not resolved. This CDR3 has 16 residues. Germline V lookup: CDR1 KGHDR, CDR2 SFDVKD. The V end lost 1 base, the J end lost 0 bases, and 9 bases lay between the germline ends. The CDR3 loop reads CATSDFARTSYNEQFF. The DNA for the CDR3 is TGTGCCACCAGTGATTTCGCGCGTACCTCCTACAATGAGCAGTTCTTC.

This clonotype occurred once. The chain recombines TRBV7-8 with TRBJ1-4; no clear D. Germline loops: CDR1 SGHVS, CDR2 FQNEAQ. The CDR3 has 13 residues. Trimming took off 4 bases at V and 8 bases at J, with 11 bases between the two ends. CDR3 region: CASSSDQKEKLFF. DNA of the CDR3: TGTGCCAGCAGCTCAGACCAGAAGGAAAAACTGTTTTTT.

This chain links TRBV10-3 with TRBJ2-7, with 10 positions matching TRBD2. The CDR3 has 15 amino acids. With V trimmed by 2 bases and J by 3 bases, 4 bases remained unmatched. Looked up from germline, CDR1 is ENHRY and CDR2 is SYGVKD. The CDR3 spells CAISEELAGNYEQYF. As DNA, the CDR3 is TGTGCCATCAGTGAGGAACTAGCGGGAAACTACGAGCAGTACTTC.

This clonotype was found a few times. V gene TRBV20-1 combines with J gene TRBJ2-5; possibly TRBD1 for D (5 bases). Germline CDR1 and CDR2: DFQATT and SNEGSKA (reference sequence). V lost 3 bases, J lost 2 bases, and 19 bases lay in between. CDR3 length: 16 residues. The CDR3 sequence: CSARPTWGAPQETQYF. The CDR3 DNA sequence: TGCAGTGCTAGGCCGACTTGGGGCGCGCCACAAGAGACCCAGTACTTC.

The chain is built from TRBV15 and TRBJ1-1; possible D gene TRBD1, 6 bases. V was pared by 0 bases and J by 4 bases, with 12 bases between. Germline loops: CDR1 LNHNV, CDR2 YYDKDF (reference sequence). This CDR3 region has 15 residues. CDR3 sequence (DNA): TGTGCCACCAGCAGAGATTATGCCAGGGGCACTGAAGCTTTCTTT. Translation: CATSRDYARGTEAFF.

The CDR3 DNA follows: TGTGCCAGCAGCCACACAACCGGGACAGTCTCCTACGAGCAGTACTTC. Its protein is CASSHTTGTVSYEQYF. This chain connects TRBV27 to TRBJ2-7; the match to TRBD1 covers 7 bases. The CDR3 is 16 amino acids. Germline CDR1 and CDR2: MNHEY and SMNVEV (reference sequence). The ends lost 6 bases at V and 0 bases at J; junction bases unmatched: 11.